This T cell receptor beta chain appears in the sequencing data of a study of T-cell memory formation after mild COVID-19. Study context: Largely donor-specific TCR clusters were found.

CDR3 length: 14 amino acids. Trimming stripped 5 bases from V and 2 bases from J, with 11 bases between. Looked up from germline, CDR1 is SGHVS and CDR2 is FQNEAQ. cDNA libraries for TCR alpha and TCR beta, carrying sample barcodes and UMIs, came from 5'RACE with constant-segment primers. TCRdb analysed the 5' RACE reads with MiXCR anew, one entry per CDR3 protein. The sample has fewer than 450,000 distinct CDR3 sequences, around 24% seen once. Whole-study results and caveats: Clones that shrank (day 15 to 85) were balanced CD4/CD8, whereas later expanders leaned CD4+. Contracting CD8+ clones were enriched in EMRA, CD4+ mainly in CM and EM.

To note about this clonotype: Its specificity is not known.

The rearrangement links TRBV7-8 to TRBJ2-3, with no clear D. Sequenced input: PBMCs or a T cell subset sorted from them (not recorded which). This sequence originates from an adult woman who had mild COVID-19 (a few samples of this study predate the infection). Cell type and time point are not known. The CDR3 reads CASSRTGPTDTQYF. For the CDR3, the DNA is TGTGCCAGCAGCCGGACCGGACCCACAGATACGCAGTATTTT.